The 27 T cell receptor beta chains presented below share a single source sample, sequenced in a study of blood T cell repertoires in COVID-19. Generated by immunoSEQ multiplex PCR, the TCRdb table keeps only in-frame clones and is missing some. Here the sample spans approximately 150,000 clones, roughly 80% being singletons. Sample: PBMCs or T cells enriched from blood (not recorded which). These receptors originate from a woman aged 40-49 years with acute COVID-19.

The rearrangement joins TRBV6-4 to TRBJ1-1, with D hard to call. From germline, CDR1 is MRHNA and CDR2 SNTAGT. CDR3 length: 9 amino acids. Trimming removed 8 bases from V and 11 bases from J, with 9 bases in between. The CDR3 DNA reads as TGTGCCAGCGAGAGAGGGGCTTTCTTT. This gives the protein CASERGAFF.

The rearrangement links TRBV19 to TRBJ2-3; 8 positions match TRBD2. The CDR3 loop spans 14 amino acids. Germline V gene data show CDR1 as LNHDA and CDR2 as SQIVND (reference sequence). V was clipped by 4 bases and J by 6 bases; unmatched bases: 6. CDR3 amino acids: CASSRAGARDTQYF. DNA of the CDR3: TGTGCCAGTAGTAGAGCGGGAGCTCGGGATACGCAGTATTTT.

The J gene is TRBJ1-1, the V gene TRBV2; 9 bases are a match to TRBD1. The germline CDR1 and CDR2 sequences are SNHLY and FYNNEI. The CDR3 is made up of 14 amino acids. The V segment lost 4 bases and the J segment 8 bases; nucleotides outside the gene matches: 8. The CDR3 nucleotides read TGTGCCAGCAGTGCTGACAGGGGGACCACCGAAGCTTTCTTT. Translating it yields CASSADRGTTEAFF.

Only a few counts were recorded for this clone. This sequence joins TRBV5-4 and TRBJ2-2, with 10 bases that match TRBD2. V trimming: 2 bases; J trimming: 5 bases; junction bases outside the gene matches: 6. The germline CDR1 and CDR2 sequences are SGHNT and YYREEE (reference sequence). This CDR3 contains 16 residues. The CDR3 DNA reads as TGTGCCAGCAGCTTCGAGCGGGAGGGCCCTACCGGGGAGCTGTTTTTT. Translated, it gives CASSFEREGPTGELFF.

The rearrangement joins TRBV5-1 to TRBJ2-2, with 9 bases fitting TRBD1. Trimming at V came to 3 bases and at J to 0 bases, leaving 6 bases not matched to a gene. The CDR3 length is 17 residues. Germline-derived CDR1 and CDR2 are SGHRS and YFSETQ. The CDR3 loop reads CASSYDRGSPNTGELFF. The CDR3 bases are TGCGCCAGCAGCTACGACAGGGGGTCACCGAACACCGGGGAGCTGTTTTTT. The variable domain in full, with the rest retrieved from reference TRBV5-1 and TRBJ2-2, is KAGVTQTPRYLIKTRGQQVTLSCSPISGHRSVSWYQQTPGQGLQFLFEYFSETQRNKGNFPGRFSGRQFSNSRSEMNVSTLELGDSALYLCASSYDRGSPNTGELFFGEGSRLTVL.

This clone was seen a single time. This rearrangement joins TRBV7-9 to TRBJ1-1; TRBD1 might be the D (6 bases). Germline CDR1 and CDR2: SEHNR and FQNEAQ (reference sequence). V shed 5 bases and J shed 0 bases, with 10 bases lying between them. The CDR3 sequence is 14 residues long. Here the CDR3 reads CASSTDRLNTEAFF. Written as DNA, the CDR3 is TGTGCCAGCAGCACGGACAGATTGAACACTGAAGCTTTCTTT.

The genes are TRBV27 and TRBJ1-2; 12 bases are shared with TRBD1. The CDR3 sequence is 16 residues long. Losses at the gene ends were 3 bases for V and 8 bases for J; bases not matched to a gene: 10. Germline V gives CDR1 MNHEY, CDR2 SMNVEV (reference sequence). CDR3 nucleotide sequence: TGTGCCAGCAGTTTTTCGGAGGGACAGGGGGCCGGGGGCTACACCTTC. Its protein product is CASSFSEGQGAGGYTF.

The chain uses TRBV3-1 (or the pseudogene TRBV3-2) and TRBJ2-2; D gene ambiguous. This CDR3 spans 14 amino acids. CDR1 is LGHDT and CDR2 is YNNKEL in the germline V gene (reference sequence). V lost 0 bases to trimming and J lost 4 bases, with 6 bases between them. The CDR3 DNA reads as TGTGCCAGCAGCCAAGACCCCTCCACCGGGGAGCTGTTTTTT. Protein: CASSQDPSTGELFF.

The CDR3 nucleotides read TGCGCCAGCAGCTTGGATTTCGTCTCTGAAGCTTTCTTT. Its protein is CASSLDFVSEAFF. The genes are TRBV5-1 and TRBJ1-1; D unclear. The CDR3 runs 13 residues. Germline assignment: CDR1 SGHRS and CDR2 YFSETQ. The germline V and J ends were trimmed by 0 bases and 6 bases, with 9 bases remaining between them.

This sequence joins TRBV5-1 and TRBJ2-1, with 8 positions matching TRBD2. CDR1 is SGHRS and CDR2 is YFSETQ in the germline V gene. Trimming at V came to 2 bases and at J to 2 bases, leaving 3 bases not matched to a gene. The CDR3 totals 15 residues. The CDR3 DNA is TGCGCCAGCAGCTTACCGACTAGCGCCTACAATGAGCAGTTCTTC. Its translation is CASSLPTSAYNEQFF.

The V gene is TRBV5-1, the J gene TRBJ2-7, with 8 nucleotides matching TRBD2. Germline trimming cut 4 bases from V and 0 bases from J; bases unmatched to any gene: 9. This CDR3 region has 16 residues. CDR1 and CDR2 (germline): SGHRS, YFSETQ. CDR3 in amino acids: CASSPTTSGSSYEQYF. CDR3 bases: TGCGCCAGCAGCCCGACTACTAGCGGAAGCTCCTACGAGCAGTACTTC.

This chain joins TRBV10-3 and TRBJ2-3, with 7 positions matching TRBD2. There are 16 residues in the CDR3. Looked up from germline, CDR1 is ENHRY and CDR2 is SYGVKD. The ends lost 4 bases at V and 2 bases at J; junction bases unmatched: 9. CDR3: CAISGRAGAVTDTQYF. CDR3 bases: TGTGCCATCAGTGGCCGGGCGGGAGCGGTCACAGATACGCAGTATTTT.

To note about this clone: The junction and the germline gene differ at one end; a read error may be behind it. The chain joins TRBV5-1 to TRBJ2-1; 13 bases are shared with TRBD2. The CDR3 runs to 16 residues. CDR1 is SGHRS and CDR2 is YFSETQ in the germline V gene. CDR3 sequence (DNA): TGCGCCAGCAGCTCACTAGCGGGAGGGCCCTCCAATGAGCAGCTCTTC. Translating gives CASSSLAGGPSNEQLF.

This clone was recorded once. This sequence joins TRBV30 and TRBJ2-2; 10 bases are a match to TRBD1. CDR1 is GTSNPN and CDR2 is SVGIG in the germline V gene (reference sequence). The CDR3 is made up of 18 amino acids. V gave up 0 bases and J gave up 3 bases; unmatched junction bases: 10. In nucleotides, the CDR3 is TGTGCCTGGAGTGTACTTGGCCGGGACAGGGGCCACACCGGGGAGCTGTTTTTT. Translated: CAWSVLGRDRGHTGELFF.

The chain uses TRBV5-4 and TRBJ2-1; the D gene is possibly TRBD1 (6 bases). Trimming pared 2 bases from V and 3 bases from J, leaving 9 bases between. The CDR3 has 14 residues. Germline CDR1 is SGHNT and CDR2 is YYREEE (reference sequence). In DNA form, the CDR3 reads TGTGCCAGCAGCTTCTGGACAGACTACAATGAGCAGTTCTTC. It translates to CASSFWTDYNEQFF.

V and J are TRBV5-6 and TRBJ2-7; tentatively, D is TRBD1 (5 bases). Germline CDR1 SGHDT, CDR2 YYEEEE. The CDR3 runs to 15 residues. V lost 2 bases and J 4 bases, leaving 16 bases between the germline ends. In DNA, the CDR3 is TGTGCCAGCAGCTTTAATCGACAGAAACTATACGAGCAGTACTTC. It encodes CASSFNRQKLYEQYF. Complete variable domain (other parts from reference TRBV5-6 and TRBJ2-7): DAGVTQSPTHLIKTRGQQVTLRCSPKSGHDTVSWYQQALGQGPQFIFQYYEEEERQRGNFPDRFSGHQFPNYSSELNVNALLLGDSALYLCASSFNRQKLYEQYFGPGTRLTVT.

The J gene is TRBJ1-1, the V gene TRBV28, with TRBD1 as a possible D gene (6 bases). CDR1 is MDHEN, CDR2 SYDVKM, per germline. The CDR3 is 15 amino acids. V gave up 2 bases and J gave up 0 bases, with 10 bases separating them. CDR3 nucleotide sequence: TGTGCCAGCAGTTTAAGGGCAGGGGTGAACACTGAAGCTTTCTTT. This translates into CASSLRAGVNTEAFF.

V and J are TRBV18 and TRBJ2-2; 7 nucleotides align to TRBD1. Germline CDR1 and CDR2: KGHSH and LQKENI. The length of the CDR3 is 16 residues. V dropped 0 bases and J dropped 1; count of bases not matched to a gene: 2. The CDR3 sequence: CASSPPGDRNTGELFF. Here the CDR3 DNA reads TGTGCCAGCTCACCACCGGGGGACAGGAACACCGGGGAGCTGTTTTTT.

The chain links TRBV11-2 to TRBJ1-2, with unresolved D. The CDR3 is 12 amino acids. The V end was cut by 8 bases, the J end by 2 bases, with 9 bases between. Germline V gives CDR1 SGHAT, CDR2 FQNNGV. The CDR3 loop reads CASGMENYGYTF. CDR3 coding DNA: TGTGCCAGCGGCATGGAGAACTATGGCTACACCTTC.

The chain joins TRBV29-1 to TRBJ2-3; TRBD2 matches 12 bases. CDR1 SQVTM and CDR2 ANQGSEA come from the germline V gene. The CDR3 consists of 15 residues. Germline trimming cut 4 bases from V and 1 base from J; bases unmatched to any gene: 3. The CDR3 DNA is TGCAGCGTTGTTCGGACTAGCGGGGGCACAGATACGCAGTATTTT. This translates into CSVVRTSGGTDTQYF.

The J gene is TRBJ1-1, the V gene TRBV28; D is possibly TRBD1 (5 bases). The CDR3 sequence is 15 residues long. Per the germline V gene, CDR1 is MDHEN and CDR2 is SYDVKM. V was cut by 2 bases and J by 2 bases, with 12 bases left in between. The CDR3 nucleotides read TGTGCCAGCAGTTTAAGCAGGACAAAAAACACTGAAGCTTTCTTT. This codes for CASSLSRTKNTEAFF.

This chain connects TRBV6-2 or TRBV6-3 to TRBJ2-4; TRBD2 matches at 10 bases. Germline V lookup: CDR1 MNHEY, CDR2 SVGEGT. CDR3 length: 17 amino acids. V shed 0 bases and J 3 bases; nucleotides not matched to a gene: 5. In DNA form, the CDR3 reads TGTGCCAGCAGTTACTCCCGACTAGCGGGCTACAAAAACATTCAGTACTTC. This gives the protein CASSYSRLAGYKNIQYF.

J is TRBJ1-1 and V is TRBV9, with 10 nucleotides matching TRBD1. J gave up 3 bases and V 4 bases, and 9 bases lay outside the gene matches. The CDR3 runs to 16 residues. Germline loops: CDR1 SGDLS, CDR2 YYNGEE. DNA for the CDR3: TGTGCCAGCAGCTCTGGGACAGGGGCTGGGCACACTGAAGCTTTCTTT. This codes for CASSSGTGAGHTEAFF.

In DNA form, the CDR3 reads TGCGCCAGCAGTCGAGCGAGGGCCACTGAAGCTTTCTTT. This codes for CASSRARATEAFF. The V and J genes are TRBV10-1 and TRBJ1-1; D gene uncertain. Germline V gene sequence: CDR1 WNHNN, CDR2 SYGVQD (reference sequence). CDR3 length: 13 amino acids. V lost 5 bases and J 4 bases, leaving 11 bases between the germline ends.

This clone was observed a few times. V gene TRBV19 combines with J gene TRBJ1-1; 12 bases fit TRBD1. Losses at the gene ends were 5 bases for V and 5 bases for J; bases not matched to a gene: 12. The germline CDR1 and CDR2 sequences are LNHDA and SQIVND (reference sequence). The CDR3 spans 17 residues. The DNA for the CDR3 is TGTGCCAGTAGTGGGGGACAGGGGGCCCTACTGGGGACTGAAGCTTTCTTT. Its translation: CASSGGQGALLGTEAFF.

The chain has TRBV6-5 and TRBJ1-1; TRBD1 matches at 8 bases. Germline CDR1 reads MNHEY; CDR2 reads SVGAGI. The CDR3 length is 15 residues. V dropped 0 bases and J dropped 11; count of bases not matched to a gene: 11. Here the CDR3 DNA reads TGTGCCAGCAGTTACTCGGCCCTTCGACAGGGGAAGGCTTTCTTT. This translates into CASSYSALRQGKAFF.

The chain carries TRBV24-1 and TRBJ2-1, with 9 positions matching TRBD2. The CDR3 is 16 amino acids. V lost 2 bases and J lost 8; bases outside the gene matches: 9. Germline-derived CDR1 and CDR2 are KGHDR and SFDVKD. The CDR3 nucleotides read TGTGCCACCAGTGATTGGGTAAGCGGGAGGACGGATGAGCAGTTCTTC. Protein: CATSDWVSGRTDEQFF.